Listed here is a single T cell receptor beta chain. This sample is drawn from a study of blood T cell repertoires in COVID-19. About the study: Both acute and convalescent COVID-19 samples were obtained from the United States, Italy and Spain. Sources were T cells, B-cell-depleted T cells, or PBMCs; the material itself was cDNA or gDNA.

In the authors' workflow: Estimates of nucleated cell counts were drawn from the amplification of reference gene primers. Sequenced by immunoSEQ multiplex PCR; TCRdb stores in-frame clones only, minus some. The DNA gave D and trimming, while V, J and clone size come from that table. The sample records almost 400,000 clones, about 90% being singletons. CDR1 is SQVTM, CDR2 ANQGSEA, per germline. CDR3 length equals 13 residues. V gave up 7 bases and J gave up 6 bases; unmatched junction bases: 10. The source is a woman younger than 45 who had recovered from COVID-19. The sequenced material came from PBMCs or T cells enriched from blood (not recorded which). The gene calls are TRBV29-1 and TRBJ1-1; the match to TRBD1 covers 8 bases. The CDR3 coding sequence is TGCAGCGCCTTGTACAGGGGGATAGCTGAAGCTTTCTTT. Its translation is CSALYRGIAEAFF.